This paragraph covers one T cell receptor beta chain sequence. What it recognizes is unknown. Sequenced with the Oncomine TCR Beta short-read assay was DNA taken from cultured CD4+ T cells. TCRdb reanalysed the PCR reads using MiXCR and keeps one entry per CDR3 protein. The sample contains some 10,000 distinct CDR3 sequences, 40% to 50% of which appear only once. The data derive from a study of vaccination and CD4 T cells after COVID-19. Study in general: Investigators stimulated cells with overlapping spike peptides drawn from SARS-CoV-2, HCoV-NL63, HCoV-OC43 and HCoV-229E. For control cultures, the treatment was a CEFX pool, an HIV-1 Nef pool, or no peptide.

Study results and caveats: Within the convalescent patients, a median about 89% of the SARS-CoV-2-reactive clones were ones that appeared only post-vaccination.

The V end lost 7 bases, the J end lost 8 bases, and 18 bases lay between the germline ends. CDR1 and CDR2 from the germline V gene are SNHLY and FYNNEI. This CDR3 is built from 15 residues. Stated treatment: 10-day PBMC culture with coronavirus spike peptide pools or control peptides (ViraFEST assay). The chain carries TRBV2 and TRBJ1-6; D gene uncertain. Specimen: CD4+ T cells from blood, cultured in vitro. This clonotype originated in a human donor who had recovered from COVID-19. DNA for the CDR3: TGTGCCAGCAACGCCAGGTGGGCCATCTATTCACCCCTCCACTTT. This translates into CASNARWAIYSPLHF.